Presented here are 2 T cell receptor beta chains from one specimen sequenced in a study of regulatory T cells in long-lasting Graves disease. Time point in this sample: newly diagnosed GD, antithyroid drugs for less than 3 months. Researchers made the TCR library from RNA that was extracted from PBMCs. The authors built TCR beta libraries using iRepertoire HTBI primers and Arm-PCR of CDR3 regions. In TCRdb, the multiplex PCR reads were re-called with MiXCR into one record per CDR3 protein. The sample has 500,000 or so distinct CDR3 sequences; 15% to 20% are singletons. This sample also belongs to another study, concerning T cells in Graves' hyperthyroidism and ophthalmopathy.

The sample here was peripheral blood mononuclear cells (PBMCs), taken at new diagnosis, from a patient treated with antithyroid drugs. These receptors were obtained from a man in his forties or fifties with Graves disease.

At least ten counts were recorded for this clonotype. This chain links TRBV18 with TRBJ2-7; D is unresolved. The CDR3 loop spans 15 amino acids. V gave up 3 bases and J gave up 0 bases, with 12 bases separating them. CDR1 and CDR2 from the germline V gene are KGHSH and LQKENI. CDR3 protein: CASSPARVYSYEQYF. CDR3 DNA: TGTGCCAGCTCACCCGCTCGAGTATACTCCTACGAGCAGTACTTC.

On this clonotype itself: A read error may be the cause here, since a much bigger clone is one base away. The V gene is TRBV28, the J gene TRBJ1-2; the D gene is possibly TRBD1 (5 bases). Germline CDR1 reads MDHEN; CDR2 reads SYDVKM. CDR3 length equals 16 residues. The CDR3: CASLTGGGGSNYGYIF. The CDR3 DNA follows: TGTGCCAGCCTCACTGGGGGTGGGGGTTCGAACTATGGCTACATCTTC.